The 7 T cell receptor beta chains presented below share a single source sample, sequenced in a study of blood T cell repertoires in COVID-19. Profiled with immunoSEQ multiplex PCR; TCRdb holds only in-frame clones, not every one. Among 290,000 or so clones listed, more than 75% were seen once. Sequences were obtained from peripheral blood. Receptor source: a man in his 70s with acute or convalescent COVID-19.

The chain uses TRBV7-2 and TRBJ2-2, with 10 nucleotides matching TRBD2. Germline CDR1 is SGHTA and CDR2 is FQGNSA. V lost 2 bases and J lost 4; bases outside the gene matches: 7. The CDR3 contains 17 residues. The CDR3 sequence is CASSLMSGRGRTGELFF. Written as DNA, the CDR3 is TGTGCCAGCAGCTTAATGAGCGGGAGGGGCCGCACCGGGGAGCTGTTTTTT.

The chain combines TRBV6-4 with TRBJ2-1; 10 nucleotides match TRBD2. V dropped 3 bases and J dropped 8; count of bases not matched to a gene: 7. The CDR3 has 15 amino acids. Germline V CDR1 and CDR2: MRHNA, SNTAGT. CDR3 DNA: TGTGCCAGCAGTGAAAAACTAGCGGGAAGCTATGAGCAGTTCTTC. The encoded protein is CASSEKLAGSYEQFF.

J is TRBJ1-6 and V is TRBV28; D unclear. The CDR3 covers 17 residues. V gave up 6 bases and J gave up 0 bases, with 15 bases separating them. Looked up from germline, CDR1 is MDHEN and CDR2 is SYDVKM. The CDR3 loop is CASSDGGRSSYNSPLHF. CDR3 nucleotides: TGTGCCAGCAGCGACGGAGGGAGGAGCTCCTATAATTCACCCCTCCACTTT.

This sequence joins TRBV7-2 and TRBJ2-7; possible D gene TRBD2, 5 bases. The V and J ends lost 5 bases and 0 bases respectively, with 14 bases between them. From germline, CDR1 is SGHTA and CDR2 FQGNSA. This CDR3 comprises 15 residues. The CDR3 loop reads CASSVAGYSSYEQYF. The DNA of the CDR3 is TGTGCCAGCAGCGTGGCGGGCTATAGCTCCTACGAGCAGTACTTC.

This sequence joins TRBV7-9 and TRBJ2-6; weak D call: TRBD2 (6 bases). Between the trimmed V and J ends, which lost 3 bases and 1 base, there was a span of 10 bases. The germline V gene encodes CDR1 SEHNR and CDR2 FQNEAQ (reference sequence). The CDR3 extends over 16 amino acids. CDR3 residues: CASSFGGRSGANVLTF. CDR3 DNA sequence: TGTGCCAGCAGCTTCGGGGGAAGATCTGGGGCCAACGTCCTGACTTTC.

The rearrangement joins TRBV4-2 to TRBJ2-3; maybe TRBD2 (5 bases). V lost 0 bases and J lost 5, with 12 bases in between. The CDR3 loop spans 15 amino acids. Germline CDR1 reads LGHNA; CDR2 reads YNFKEQ. The CDR3 protein is CASSQDITRQDTQYF. The CDR3 bases are TGTGCCAGCAGCCAAGATATTACTAGACAAGATACGCAGTATTTT.

The chain couples TRBV14 to TRBJ2-7, with D hard to call. The CDR3 has 11 amino acids. Trimming left V 3 bases short and J 7 bases short, with 7 bases between. Germline V gives CDR1 SGHDN, CDR2 FVKESK. CDR3 DNA: TGTGCCAGCAGCCAGTGGCAGGAGCAGTACTTC. Residues: CASSQWQEQYF.